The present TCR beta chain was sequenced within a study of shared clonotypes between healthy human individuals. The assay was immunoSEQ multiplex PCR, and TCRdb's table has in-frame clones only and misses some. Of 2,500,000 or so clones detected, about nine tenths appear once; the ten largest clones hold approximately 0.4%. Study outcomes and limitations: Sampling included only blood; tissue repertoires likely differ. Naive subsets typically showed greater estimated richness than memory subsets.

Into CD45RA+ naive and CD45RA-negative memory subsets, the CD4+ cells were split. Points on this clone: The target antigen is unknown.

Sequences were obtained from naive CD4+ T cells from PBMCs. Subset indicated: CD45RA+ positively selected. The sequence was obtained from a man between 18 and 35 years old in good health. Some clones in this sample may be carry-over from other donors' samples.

CDR3: CASSQGGSTDTQYF. The CDR3 region has the DNA TGCGCCAGCAGCCAAGGCGGGAGCACAGATACGCAGTATTTT. The chain has TRBV4-3 and TRBJ2-3; D perhaps matches TRBD2 (5 bases). The CDR3 is made up of 14 amino acids. The V gene's germline CDR1 is LGHNA and CDR2 YSLEER. The V and J ends lost 1 base and 0 bases respectively, with 5 bases between them.